Included here is one T cell receptor beta chain sequence, with context. This CDR3 contains 14 residues. Germline CDR1 MNHEY, CDR2 SVGAGI. Trimming pared 6 bases from V and 7 bases from J, leaving 16 bases between. The method was immunoSEQ multiplex PCR; TCRdb's version includes in-frame clones alone and lacks a portion of them. Among millions of clones listed, approximately 95% were seen once. This specimen belongs to a study of shared clonotypes between healthy human individuals. The sequenced sample consisted of naive CD4+ T cells sorted from blood. Subset of the sample: CD45RA+ positively selected. The J gene is TRBJ2-1, the V gene TRBV6-5; D may be TRBD2 (6 bases). The receptor comes from a man aged 18 to 30 in good health. The CDR3 coding sequence is TGTGCCAGCAGCCCCCCGCTAGCGATTAATGAGCAGTTCTTC. Translation gives CASSPPLAINEQFF.